Described below is a single T cell receptor (beta chain) sequence and its context. Its recognized antigen is unknown. No base qualities exist here, and no much larger clone lies one base off it. The record originates from a study of blood T cell repertoires in COVID-19 (dated by TCRdb to the early 2020s). Turning to the overall study: Samples from collaborators originated in the United States, Italy and Spain and spanned both the acute and convalescent phases of COVID-19. The material from the prospective study consisted of cDNA or gDNA derived from T cells, B-cell-depleted T cells, or PBMCs. Subjects who had been exposed to COVID-19, were actively infected with it, or had recovered from it provided the deeply sampled blood TCRbeta repertoires that made up the dataset. The repertoires were released in a freely available public database intended as a resource for research on the immune response to SARS-CoV-2. The samples were drawn from two sources: the first 160 participants of the ongoing ImmuneRACE study, and approximately 1,300 subjects contributed by 6 global collaborators. A de-identified subject ID, COVID-19 status, age in years and sex were almost always included in the sample metadata. Where HLA class I and class II types were available, the types were taken from metadata supplied by the sample provider, not from assay-based typing.

One collaborating source in Seattle enrolled patients while the patients were actively infected and followed the patients over time throughout the course of disease. Whole blood was collected in K2EDTA tubes by collaborating institutions according to the institutions' own protocols. For TCRbeta analysis, collaborators shipped samples as frozen whole blood, isolated PBMCs, or DNA extracted from either of those sample types. The investigation overall reported the following: How much clinical and demographic metadata was included differed by source and by participant, and the metadata was provided uncurated.

TCRbeta CDR3 regions were amplified from genomic DNA by means of the immunoSEQ Assay, a bias-controlled multiplex PCR. On the study's bioinformatics: The number of nucleated cells in each sample was estimated by amplification of reference gene primers within the assay. To quantify the absolute abundance of each unique TCRbeta CDR3 rearrangement, sequence reads were collapsed and filtered. For each sample, productive Simpson clonality was calculated as the square root of Simpson's diversity index over productive rearrangements. Imported from immuneACCESS, the table was reduced by TCRdb to in-frame sequences with V and J called. These copies leave out some clones; in studies compared against another copy, an unresolved V gene accounts for under half, and the cause of the remainder is not known. V, J and clone size were drawn from that table, and D and trimming were deduced from the DNA. The sample table holds just over 300,000 clones, of which roughly 90% were seen once. The ten largest clones add up to 1.8% of the sample.

The TCR originated in a woman in her twenties or thirties with COVID-19, enrolled during active disease. Sequenced: peripheral blood.

CDR3 loop: CASSLYRGAEAFF. The DNA sequence reads TGTGCCAGCAGTCTTTACAGGGGCGCTGAAGCTTTCTTT. The chain links TRBV28 with TRBJ1-1, and 7 junctional nucleotides match TRBD1. Including the terminal cysteine and phenylalanine, the CDR3 comprises 13 residues. CDR3 DNA only is kept here, 39 bases in frame from base 1. V trim: 5 bases; J trim: 6 bases; unmatched bases: 6. CDR1 and CDR2 are drawn from the germline V gene: MDHEN, SYDVKM.